This T cell receptor (beta chain) was identified during a study of cytomegalovirus exposure and HLA in healthy donors. With regard to this clone: Its antigen is undetermined.

General study results and limits: The study labeled fewer than 200 TCR beta chains cytomegalovirus-associated. The later analysis indicated that the majority of CMV-associated TCR beta chains appeared HLA-restricted.

13 Jbeta primers and 60 Vbeta primers were used for the PCR. Generated by immunoSEQ multiplex PCR, the TCRdb table keeps only in-frame clones and is missing some. The data contain 65,000 to 75,000 clones, 65% to 70% of them singletons. Germline V gene data show CDR1 as ENHRY and CDR2 as SYGVKD. The CDR3 sequence is 14 residues long. The junction had 8 bases not matched to a gene; V was cut back by 7 bases and J by 5 bases. This sequence was found in a woman aged 25-40 years in good health and CMV-seronegative. Material: PBMCs. V usage is TRBV10-3 and J usage is TRBJ2-7, with TRBD1 matching 10 bases. CDR3 bases: TGTGCCATCAACCGACAGGGGGCGCTGGACGAGCAGTACTTC. Protein: CAINRQGALDEQYF.